This TCR beta chain is from a study of OX40 agonist ivuxolimab in advanced cancers. Profiled with immunoSEQ multiplex PCR; TCRdb holds only in-frame clones, not every one. The sample has about 45,000 clones; about four fifths are singletons. V was cut by 0 bases and J by 6 bases, with 4 bases left in between. This CDR3 spans 12 amino acids. Germline V lookup: CDR1 SGDLS, CDR2 YYNGEE. Sequencing was performed on CD4+ or CD8+ T cells sorted from blood, taken in a trial of the OX40 agonist ivuxolimab. The sequence was obtained from an adult with an advanced solid tumor such as melanoma, head and neck, liver or kidney cancer. V gene TRBV9 combines with J gene TRBJ2-1; D gene uncertain. The CDR3 region is CASSVAFNEQFF. DNA for the CDR3: TGTGCCAGCAGCGTAGCGTTCAATGAGCAGTTCTTC.